This T cell receptor beta chain was captured in a study of blood T cell repertoires in COVID-19. On the study more broadly: The cDNA or gDNA used as material had been derived from T cells, B-cell-depleted T cells, or PBMCs.

The CDR3 extends over 14 amino acids. The V gene end was trimmed by 5 bases and the J gene end by 10 bases; junction bases not matched to a gene: 5. From germline, CDR1 is SGHTA and CDR2 FQGNSA. Two negative PCRs, clearance, or symptom resolution were required of recovered Cohort 3 donors. Produced via immunoSEQ multiplex PCR; TCRdb's table is partial and in-frame only. The data contain 200,000 to 250,000 clones, 86% of them singletons. Sequenced: PBMCs or T cells enriched from blood (not recorded which). This TCR was recovered from a woman in her fifties or sixties who had recovered from COVID-19. The rearrangement uses TRBV7-2 and TRBJ2-1, with TRBD2 matching 13 bases. The CDR3 spells CASSTGLAGVEQFF. As DNA, the CDR3 is TGTGCCAGCAGCACAGGACTAGCGGGAGTCGAGCAGTTCTTC.